A selection of T cell receptor beta chains follows, all from one sample in a study of blood T cells in healthy people across ages. MiXCR, applied by TCRdb to the 5' RACE reads, yields one record per CDR3 protein. The sample lists some 1,500,000 distinct CDR3 sequences; under 55% were seen once. What was sequenced was blood. These receptors were collected from a woman aged 18-35 years in good health. Both conserved end residues are part of each CDR3. Fields, in order: V gene, D gene, J gene, clone size, CDR3 DNA, CDR3 protein. A D gene is named only where the DNA matches it firmly. Expanded clones are given a class, and other clones once, few, many or no size at all.

TRBV2	TRBD1	TRBJ2-7	.	TGTGCCAGCACTGATCGGACAGGGGTCGGCGAGCAGTACTTC	CASTDRTGVGEQYF
TRBV20-1	.	TRBJ1-2	.	TGCAGTGCCCCCCCTGGCAGTGAGTGGTATGACTACACCTTC	CSAPPGSEWYDYTF
TRBV6-2/TRBV6-3	.	TRBJ2-7	few	TGTGCCAGCACCAGAGGGGGTTACAATGAGCAGTACTTC	CASTRGGYNEQYF
TRBV28	.	TRBJ2-3	.	TGTGCCAGCAGTTGGGGGACGGCGGCTGCAGATACGCAGTATTTT	CASSWGTAAADTQYF
TRBV6-2/TRBV6-3	TRBD1	TRBJ2-2	.	TGTGCCAGCATCTCTCCGGGGACAGCGAACACCGGGGAGCTGTTTTTT	CASISPGTANTGELFF
TRBV29-1	TRBD2	TRBJ2-5	few	TGCAGCGTCGGGACTAGGGGGGTAGGAGAGACCCAGTACTTC	CSVGTRGVGETQYF
TRBV24-1	TRBD2	TRBJ2-5	.	TGTGCCACCAGTGACACTACTAGCGCCCAAGAGACCCAGTACTTC	CATSDTTSAQETQYF
TRBV6-5	.	TRBJ2-4	.	TGTGCCAGCAGCGACTCCAAAAACATTCAGTACTTC	CASSDSKNIQYF
TRBV4-1	TRBD2	TRBJ2-1	.	TGCGCCAGCAGCCAAAAGGCCCTTTCGGGGGGGGCAGTAAATGAGCAGTTCTTC	CASSQKALSGGAVNEQFF
TRBV20-1	.	TRBJ2-1	.	TGCAGTGCTAGGAGCCCCGACCGTGGCTCCTACAATGAGCAGTTCTTC	CSARSPDRGSYNEQFF
TRBV7-2	TRBD2	TRBJ2-3	few	TGCGCCAGCATTGGCGGAGCGGGGTTCGGTACGCAGTATTTT	CASIGGAGFGTQYF
TRBV12-3/TRBV12-4	.	TRBJ2-3	.	TGTGCCAGCAGTTTAGTTGGCCATCCCACAGATACGCAGTATTTT	CASSLVGHPTDTQYF
TRBV6-5	.	TRBJ1-2	few	TGTGCCAGCAGTTACGATAGGGTTAGCGGCTACACCTTC	CASSYDRVSGYTF
TRBV6-5	TRBD1	TRBJ1-4	.	TGTGCCAGCGGGACCCAGGGGGAGATCCCCTATGAAAAACTGTTTTTT	CASGTQGEIPYEKLFF
TRBV29-1	TRBD1	TRBJ2-7	.	TGCAGCACAGTCCGGGACAGGAGTCCCTACGAGCAGTACTTC	CSTVRDRSPYEQYF
TRBV20-1	.	TRBJ2-3	few	TGCAGTGGGGCCAAGCGGGCGAGCACAGATACGCAGTATTTT	CSGAKRASTDTQYF
TRBV27	.	TRBJ1-5	.	TGTGCCAGCAGTTTATTTCCGGGGGGTCAGCCCCAGCATTTT	CASSLFPGGQPQHF
TRBV20-1	.	TRBJ1-2	.	TGCAGTGCCTCGGAGGTACGTCGAGCCAACTATGGCTACACCTTC	CSASEVRRANYGYTF
TRBV11-2	.	TRBJ2-7	.	TGTGCCAGCAGCTTACTCGGAGGCCACCGTGAGCAGTACTTC	CASSLLGGHREQYF
TRBV7-2	.	TRBJ2-3	.	TGTGCCAGCAGCTTAATGGGACTGAGCACAGATACGCAGTATTTT	CASSLMGLSTDTQYF
TRBV7-2	TRBD2	TRBJ2-1	few	TGTGCCAACAGCCCTCTCCCAACCGCCGGGACTAGAAATGAGCAGTTCTTC	CANSPLPTAGTRNEQFF
TRBV25-1	TRBD1	TRBJ1-2	once	TGTGCCAGCAGGCAACAGGGGGGTGACTACACCTTC	CASRQQGGDYTF
TRBV25-1	.	TRBJ2-5	.	TGTGCCAGCAGTGAATTCAGACTTCAGGAGACCCAGTACTTC	CASSEFRLQETQYF
TRBV29-1	.	TRBJ1-2	.	TGCAGCGTTGAAGGGGGGCGGCCCAGTAACTATGGCTACACCTTC	CSVEGGRPSNYGYTF
TRBV18	.	TRBJ1-3	.	TGTGCCAGCTCACCACAAACAGGGAACGCTGGAAACACCATATATTTT	CASSPQTGNAGNTIYF
TRBV10-3	TRBD1	TRBJ2-1	.	TGTGCCATCAGAGATCCGGGACAGGGTTATGAGCAGTTCTTC	CAIRDPGQGYEQFF